Listed here are 27 T cell receptor beta chains from one sample, sequenced in a study of regulatory T cells in long-lasting Graves disease. Arm-PCR of CDR3 regions and iRepertoire HTBI primers were the basis on which TCR beta libraries were built. TCRdb analysed the multiplex PCR reads with MiXCR anew, one entry per CDR3 protein. The sample lists about 310,000 distinct CDR3 sequences; more than 20% were seen once. The time point is: persistent/refractory GD, antithyroid drugs over 5 years with positive TRAb. With RNA extracted from PBMCs as input, the TCR library was made. Sequenced material: peripheral blood mononuclear cells (PBMCs), taken when the disease was refractory, from a patient treated with antithyroid drugs. The receptor source for this set is a female donor with Graves disease.

With respect to this clonotype: This may come from a read error, since a much larger clone is one base off. This chain joins TRBV6-5 and TRBJ2-7, with a weak D call TRBD2 (6 bases). Germline V gene sequence: CDR1 MNHEY, CDR2 SVGAGI. CDR3 length equals 14 residues. Trimming removed 2 bases from V and 4 bases from J, with 12 bases in between. CDR3 loop: CASSYLQEGYEQYF. CDR3 in DNA: TGTGCCAGCAGTTACCTTCAGGAGGGATACGAGCAGTACTTC.

This clonotype was observed a few times. The V and J genes are TRBV28 and TRBJ1-1, with D uncertain. V lost 9 bases and J lost 0, with 11 bases in between. CDR3 length equals 13 residues. Germline V CDR1 and CDR2: MDHEN, SYDVKM. CDR3 amino acids: CASLTPVNTEAFF. The CDR3 DNA follows: TGTGCCAGTCTTACCCCGGTGAACACTGAAGCTTTCTTT.

The chain is built from TRBV7-9 and TRBJ2-2, with TRBD1 matching over 7 bases. J gave up 4 bases and V 3 bases, and 2 bases lay outside the gene matches. The germline V gene has CDR1 SEHNR and CDR2 FQNEAQ (reference sequence). The CDR3 sequence is 14 residues long. CDR3 nucleotides: TGTGCCAGCAGCTTTGGACAGGTCACCGGGGAGCTGTTTTTT. It specifies CASSFGQVTGELFF. The full variable domain, its missing parts supplied by reference TRBV7-9 and TRBJ2-2, is DTGVSQNPRHKITKRGQNVTFRCDPISEHNRLYWYRQTLGQGPEFLTYFQNEAQLEKSRLLSDRFSAERPKGSFSTLEIQRTEQGDSAMYLCASSFGQVTGELFFGEGSRLTVL.

The sample holds many counts of this clonotype. V usage is TRBV5-1 and J usage is TRBJ1-1; no reliable D call. The V gene's germline CDR1 is SGHRS and CDR2 YFSETQ. CDR3 length: 18 residues. V dropped 0 bases and J dropped 2 bases, with 20 bases sitting between them. The CDR3 DNA sequence: TGCGCCAGCAGCTTGGACACTATAAGTATACAGAGAAACACTGAAGCTTTCTTT. It is translated as CASSLDTISIQRNTEAFF. Drawing the rest from reference TRBV5-1 and TRBJ1-1, the complete variable domain is KAGVTQTPRYLIKTRGQQVTLSCSPISGHRSVSWYQQTPGQGLQFLFEYFSETQRNKGNFPGRFSGRQFSNSRSEMNVSTLELGDSALYLCASSLDTISIQRNTEAFFGQGTRLTVV.

This rearrangement joins TRBV5-1 to TRBJ2-1, with D perhaps matching TRBD2 (5 bases). V was clipped by 2 bases and J by 13 bases, with 19 bases between them. The germline gives CDR1 SGHRS, CDR2 YFSETQ. There are 14 residues in the CDR3. The CDR3: CASSFSLLEVTQFF. The CDR3 nucleotides are TGCGCCAGCAGCTTCAGTCTCTTGGAGGTAACACAGTTCTTC.

In its sample, this clonotype was seen a few times. This chain connects TRBV19 to TRBJ2-3, with 10 bases matching TRBD2. Germline assignment: CDR1 LNHDA and CDR2 SQIVND (reference sequence). The CDR3 sequence is 20 residues long. With V trimmed by 10 bases and J by 0 bases, 22 bases remained unmatched. CDR3 residues: CATKEGPGLAFPSSTDTQYF. CDR3 in DNA: TGTGCCACCAAGGAGGGACCGGGACTAGCGTTTCCTTCTAGCACAGATACGCAGTATTTT.

This chain links TRBV5-1 with TRBJ2-1; TRBD1 is a possible D gene (5 bases). There are 15 residues in the CDR3. With 0 bases removed from V and 2 bases from J, the gap between germline ends came to 9 bases. CDR1 and CDR2 from the germline V gene are SGHRS and YFSETQ. The CDR3 reads CASSLEQVTYNEQFF. The CDR3 DNA follows: TGCGCCAGCAGCTTGGAACAGGTTACCTACAATGAGCAGTTCTTC. Full variable domain (outside the CDR3, taken from reference TRBV5-1 and TRBJ2-1): KAGVTQTPRYLIKTRGQQVTLSCSPISGHRSVSWYQQTPGQGLQFLFEYFSETQRNKGNFPGRFSGRQFSNSRSEMNVSTLELGDSALYLCASSLEQVTYNEQFFGPGTRLTVL.

This clonotype was recorded at least ten times. The chain carries TRBV15 and TRBJ1-4, with D unresolved. Trimming pared 2 bases from V and 3 bases from J, leaving 7 bases between. The germline V gene encodes CDR1 LNHNV and CDR2 YYDKDF (reference sequence). CDR3 size: 14 residues. CDR3 nucleotides: TGTGCCACCAGCAGATCAACACCTAATGAAAAACTGTTTTTT. Residues: CATSRSTPNEKLFF.

The sample holds a few counts of this clonotype. The J gene is TRBJ2-5, the V gene TRBV7-2; 7 bases agree with TRBD2. The V segment lost 1 base and the J segment 2 bases; nucleotides outside the gene matches: 10. The CDR3 length is 17 residues. CDR1 SGHTA and CDR2 FQGNSA come from the germline V gene. The chain's CDR3 is CASSLGPSRGGQETQYF. CDR3 coding DNA: TGTGCCAGCAGCTTAGGCCCTTCTCGGGGAGGGCAAGAGACCCAGTACTTC. The whole variable domain, remainder taken from reference TRBV7-2 and TRBJ2-5, is GAGVSQSPSNKVTEKGKDVELRCDPISGHTALYWYRQSLGQGLEFLIYFQGNSAPDKSGLPSDRFSAERTGGSVSTLTIQRTQQEDSAVYLCASSLGPSRGGQETQYFGPGTRLLVL.

This clonotype occurred many times. J is TRBJ1-6 and V is TRBV6-5; unclear D gene. The CDR3 totals 13 residues. V lost 4 bases and J lost 5, with 6 bases in between. Germline V gene sequence: CDR1 MNHEY, CDR2 SVGAGI. CDR3 sequence reads: CASSFRNNSPLHF. CDR3 nucleotides: TGTGCCAGCAGTTTCAGGAATAATTCACCCCTCCACTTT.

The chain links TRBV4-1 to TRBJ1-2; no reliable D call. With 1 base removed from V and 3 bases from J, the gap between germline ends came to 6 bases. The CDR3 spans 13 residues. Germline-derived CDR1 and CDR2 are MGHRA and YSYEKL. In nucleotides, the CDR3 is TGCGCCAGCAGCCAAGGCTCTGACTATGGCTACACCTTC. It codes for CASSQGSDYGYTF.

V is TRBV25-1 and J is TRBJ1-1, with D unclear. This CDR3 has 11 residues. Trimming left V 4 bases short and J 11 bases short, with 11 bases between. Germline V lookup: CDR1 MGHDK, CDR2 SYGVNS. CDR3 DNA sequence: TGTGCCAGCAGTGGGCAGCGCGGCGCTTTCTTT. Translated: CASSGQRGAFF.

The sample holds many counts of this clonotype. The rearrangement uses TRBV29-1 and TRBJ2-7; 8 nucleotides agree with TRBD2. After removal of 6 bases from V and 6 bases from J, the junction contained 10 bases not matched to a gene. The CDR3 covers 13 residues. Germline loops: CDR1 SQVTM, CDR2 ANQGSEA. The CDR3 loop is CSVCPSGLPEQYF. CDR3 in DNA: TGCAGCGTCTGTCCTAGCGGGCTCCCCGAGCAGTACTTC.

This clonotype was seen at least ten times. The chain recombines TRBV28 with TRBJ1-1; D ambiguous. CDR1 MDHEN and CDR2 SYDVKM come from the germline V gene. The CDR3 runs to 14 residues. Trimming stripped 2 bases from V and 4 bases from J, with 11 bases between. CDR3 DNA sequence: TGTGCCAGCAGTTTAAACCGAGACCCCACTGAAGCTTTCTTT. This sequence encodes CASSLNRDPTEAFF.

The chain carries TRBV29-1 and TRBJ1-1; no clear D gene. The CDR3 loop spans 12 amino acids. Germline values: CDR1 SQVTM, CDR2 ANQGSEA. The V gene lost 4 bases and the J gene lost 0 bases, with 6 bases spanning the gap. CDR3 in DNA: TGCAGCGTTGTCGGGGTGAACACTGAAGCTTTCTTT. It yields the protein CSVVGVNTEAFF.

This chain joins TRBV7-2 and TRBJ2-5, with 10 bases that match TRBD2. Germline V gene sequence: CDR1 SGHTA, CDR2 FQGNSA. The trim removed 5 bases at V and 1 base at J, leaving 7 bases unmatched. The CDR3 runs to 16 residues. CDR3 amino acids: CASSQLTSGVQETQYF. In DNA form, the CDR3 reads TGTGCCAGCAGCCAACTTACTAGCGGGGTCCAAGAGACCCAGTACTTC.

This clonotype showed up just a few times. The CDR3 is CASSPTGPYEQYF. CDR3 nucleotide sequence: TGTGCCAGCAGCCCCACCGGCCCCTACGAGCAGTACTTC. The V and J genes are TRBV6-1 and TRBJ2-7; no reliable D call. The CDR3 contains 13 residues. The germline V and J ends were trimmed by 6 bases and 2 bases, with 11 bases remaining between them. Germline CDR1 is MNHNS and CDR2 is SASEGT.

This chain links TRBV3-1 with TRBJ2-7, with TRBD2 matching 8 bases. The CDR3 has 15 amino acids. V lost 1 base to trimming and J lost 4 bases; unmatched junction nucleotides: 6. Germline lookup yields CDR1 LGHDT and CDR2 YNNKEL (reference sequence). The CDR3 nucleotides read TGTGCCAGCAGCCAAGTTCAGCGGGAGACTTACGAGCAGTACTTC. Its protein product is CASSQVQRETYEQYF.

The rearrangement uses TRBV4-1 and TRBJ2-7, with D perhaps TRBD2 (6 bases). Trimming took off 2 bases at V and 4 bases at J, with 21 bases between the two ends. The length of the CDR3 is 17 residues. From germline, CDR1 is MGHRA and CDR2 YSYEKL. The CDR3 reads CASSQRGGAGPTYEQYF. CDR3 in DNA: TGCGCCAGCAGCCAACGTGGCGGGGCTGGCCCTACTTACGAGCAGTACTTC.

DNA for the CDR3: TGCGCCAGCAGCTTGACGGCGGGGACGGGCGCTGAAGCTTTCTTT. Residues: CASSLTAGTGAEAFF. V is TRBV5-1 and J is TRBJ1-1; D perhaps matches TRBD1 (5 bases). Trimming pared 1 base from V and 6 bases from J, leaving 16 bases between. The CDR3 has 15 residues. Germline-derived CDR1 and CDR2 are SGHRS and YFSETQ.

The table lists this clonotype with many counts. The V call is TRBV29-1, the J call TRBJ1-1; D is unresolved. Germline V gives CDR1 SQVTM, CDR2 ANQGSEA. V gave up 4 bases and J gave up 3 bases, with 6 bases separating them. This CDR3 region has 11 residues. CDR3 nucleotide sequence: TGCAGCGTTGTCTCGTACACTGAAGCTTTCTTT. Translated: CSVVSYTEAFF.

This clonotype was picked up a small number of times. The V gene is TRBV5-5, the J gene TRBJ2-7, with 10 positions matching TRBD1. This CDR3 is 15 amino acids long. CDR1 SGHKS and CDR2 YYEKEE come from the germline V gene (reference sequence). V trimming: 4 bases; J trimming: 6 bases; junction bases outside the gene matches: 10. The CDR3 sequence is CASSPSPGTGVEQYF. CDR3 coding DNA: TGTGCCAGCAGCCCAAGTCCCGGGACAGGGGTCGAGCAGTACTTC.

The chain has TRBV24-1 and TRBJ2-7; 10 nucleotides agree with TRBD2. Per germline, CDR1 KGHDR and CDR2 SFDVKD. The trim removed 2 bases at V and 3 bases at J, leaving 0 bases unmatched. The CDR3 totals 14 residues. The CDR3 region is CATSDWTSGYEQYF. As DNA, the CDR3 is TGTGCCACCAGTGATTGGACTAGCGGCTACGAGCAGTACTTC.

The rearrangement uses TRBV3-1 and TRBJ2-2, with 11 bases aligning to TRBD2. The CDR3 runs 16 residues. V shed 5 bases, J shed 5 bases, and the junction held 7 bases outside the gene matches. Germline CDR1 reads LGHDT; CDR2 reads YNNKEL (reference sequence). CDR3 coding DNA: TGTGCCAGCAGCTCCGCCGGGACTAGCGGTACCGGGGAGCTGTTTTTT. Protein: CASSSAGTSGTGELFF.

This clonotype was detected many times. V is TRBV27 and J is TRBJ1-1, with TRBD1 as a possible D gene (5 bases). Per the germline V gene, CDR1 is MNHEY and CDR2 is SMNVEV (reference sequence). This CDR3 spans 13 amino acids. Trimming took off 2 bases at V and 7 bases at J, with 11 bases between the two ends. The CDR3 spells CASSLMPDSEAFF. The CDR3 DNA follows: TGTGCCAGCAGTTTAATGCCCGACAGTGAAGCTTTCTTT.

As concerns this clonotype: This clone may be a read error of a much larger clone one base away. The conserved phenylalanine or tryptophan normally closing the CDR3 is absent here, so this likely arose from a read error. The chain joins TRBV6-2 or TRBV6-3 to TRBJ2-7; tentative D call: TRBD1 (5 bases). CDR1 MNHEY and CDR2 SVGEGT come from the germline V gene. The CDR3 runs 17 residues. V dropped 0 bases and J dropped 4 bases, with 19 bases sitting between them. CDR3 loop: CASSYSRTPLDGYEQYS. For the CDR3, the DNA is TGTGCCAGCAGTTACTCGAGGACACCCCTGGACGGTTACGAGCAGTACTCC.

The chain has TRBV7-9 and TRBJ1-4; TRBD1 might be the D (5 bases). CDR1 is SEHNR, CDR2 FQNEAQ, per germline (reference sequence). The CDR3 runs 14 residues. V was pared by 4 bases and J by 4 bases, with 10 bases between. For the CDR3, the DNA is TGTGCCAGCAGCTCCAGGGACTTTAATGAAAAACTGTTTTTT. As protein: CASSSRDFNEKLFF.